The 30 T cell receptor beta chains in this list originate from one sample, sequenced in a study of cytomegalovirus exposure and HLA in healthy donors. The primer mix had 60 Vbeta and 13 Jbeta primers. The repertoire was sequenced with immunoSEQ multiplex PCR; TCRdb's copy has only in-frame clones and lacks some. The sample has 130,000 to 150,000 clones; more than 75% are singletons. Sequencing was performed on PBMCs. The receptors originated from a young man in good health and CMV-seronegative.

The gene calls are TRBV18 and TRBJ2-5; D is perhaps TRBD1 (5 bases). In germline, CDR1 is KGHSH, CDR2 LQKENI. The CDR3 spans 14 residues. V lost 2 bases and J lost 7, with 14 bases in between. DNA of the CDR3: TGTGCCAGCTCACCAGGTCAGGGTCTAAGGACCCAGTACTTC. Translated, it gives CASSPGQGLRTQYF. Full variable domain (remainder filled in from reference TRBV18 and TRBJ2-5): NAGVMQNPRHLVRRRGQEARLRCSPMKGHSHVYWYRQLPEEGLKFMVYLQKENIIDESGMPKERFSAEFPKEGPSILRIQQVVRGDSAAYFCASSPGQGLRTQYFGPGTRLLVL.

The chain couples TRBV25-1 to TRBJ2-5; 11 bases map to TRBD2. The end of the DNA aligns better with TRBJ2-7, so the J call may be wrong. From germline, CDR1 is MGHDK and CDR2 SYGVNS. The CDR3 is made up of 15 amino acids. The CDR3 loop is CASSEFLAGGDEQYF. DNA for the CDR3: TGTGCCAGCAGTGAATTTCTAGCGGGAGGAGACGAGCAGTACTTC.

This chain joins TRBV7-2 and TRBJ1-1; D ambiguous. CDR3 length: 16 residues. Per germline, CDR1 SGHTA and CDR2 FQGNSA. Deletions cut 1 base from V and 1 base from J, with 13 bases between. This chain's CDR3 is CASSLGVQLPNTEAFF. CDR3 bases: TGTGCCAGCAGCTTAGGCGTACAACTACCGAACACTGAAGCTTTCTTT.

The chain has TRBV19 and TRBJ1-1, with 12 positions matching TRBD1. With 10 bases clipped from V and 7 bases from J, the junction kept 13 bases outside the gene matches. The CDR3 runs to 15 residues. Germline loops: CDR1 LNHDA, CDR2 SQIVND (reference sequence). The CDR3 DNA is TGTGCCACTGCCCCTGGGGGGACAGGGGGCCTTGAAGCTTTCTTT. Its protein product is CATAPGGTGGLEAFF.

V usage is TRBV4-1 and J usage is TRBJ2-1, with 12 bases identical to TRBD1. The junction had 5 bases not matched to a gene; V was cut back by 1 base and J by 10 bases. This CDR3 spans 15 amino acids. Germline CDR1 and CDR2: MGHRA and YSYEKL. The CDR3 coding sequence is TGCGCCAGCAGCCAAGCCGGGACAGGGGGCGGGGAGCAGTTCTTC. Its translation: CASSQAGTGGGEQFF.

In its sample, this clone was seen once. This chain connects TRBV27 to TRBJ1-1; tentative D call: TRBD1 (6 bases). The CDR3 consists of 12 residues. The V gene's germline CDR1 is MNHEY and CDR2 SMNVEV (reference sequence). The germline V and J ends were trimmed by 4 bases and 7 bases, with 10 bases remaining between them. CDR3 amino acids: CASSSGDNEAFF. CDR3 coding DNA: TGTGCCAGCAGTTCCGGGGACAATGAAGCTTTCTTT.

The genes are TRBV25-1 and TRBJ2-2; the D gene is possibly TRBD1 (6 bases). The J call may be in error: the DNA end matches TRBJ1-3 better. There are 14 residues in the CDR3. The germline gives CDR1 MGHDK, CDR2 SYGVNS. This CDR3 reads CASSEGHSGNTIYF. The CDR3 bases are TGTGCCAGCAGTGAGGGACACTCTGGAAACACCATATATTTT.

This chain uses TRBV19 with TRBJ2-1; 10 positions match TRBD2. This CDR3 has 20 amino acids. Unmatched junction bases numbered 18, after V lost 0 bases and J lost 7 bases. Germline V gene lookup returns CDR1 LNHDA and CDR2 SQIVND (reference sequence). The CDR3 protein is CASSIEGRAGGLGLPNEQFF. The CDR3 nucleotides are TGTGCCAGTAGTATAGAAGGTCGAGCGGGGGGGCTGGGCCTTCCTAATGAGCAGTTCTTC.

The J gene is TRBJ2-1, the V gene TRBV4-2, with a weak D call TRBD2 (6 bases). CDR3 length: 16 residues. CDR1 is LGHNA and CDR2 is YNFKEQ in the germline V gene. Trimming cost V 3 bases and J 6 bases, with 18 bases left between them. DNA for the CDR3: TGTGCCAGCAGCCATGCCGGGACTTGGGATATCAATGAGCAGTTCTTC. Residues: CASSHAGTWDINEQFF.

V and J are TRBV7-6 and TRBJ2-7, with D possibly being TRBD2 (5 bases). Germline CDR1 reads SGHVS; CDR2 reads FNYEAQ. The CDR3 spans 16 residues. V shed 2 bases and J shed 0 bases, with 14 bases lying between them. The CDR3 coding sequence is TGTGCCAGCAGCTTAAAAAAAGCGGTCCCCTCCTACGAGCAGTACTTC. Translation: CASSLKKAVPSYEQYF. The variable domain in full, with the rest retrieved from reference TRBV7-6 and TRBJ2-7, is GAGVSQSPRYKVTKRGQDVALRCDPISGHVSLYWYRQALGQGPEFLTYFNYEAQQDKSGLPNDRFSAERPEGSISTLTIQRTEQRDSAMYRCASSLKKAVPSYEQYFGPGTRLTVT.

This rearrangement joins TRBV9 to TRBJ1-2; TRBD1 is a possible D gene (6 bases). The CDR3 has 16 residues. Germline-derived CDR1 and CDR2 are SGDLS and YYNGEE. V dropped 1 base and J dropped 3 bases, with 16 bases sitting between them. The CDR3 loop reads CASSVLGGAMDYGYTF. The CDR3 DNA follows: TGTGCCAGCAGCGTACTGGGGGGGGCGATGGACTATGGCTACACCTTC. The whole variable domain, remainder taken from reference TRBV9 and TRBJ1-2, is DSGVTQTPKHLITATGQRVTLRCSPRSGDLSVYWYQQSLDQGLQFLIQYYNGEERAKGNILERFSAQQFPDLHSELNLSSLELGDSALYFCASSVLGGAMDYGYTFGSGTRLTVV.

This chain uses TRBV6-1 with TRBJ2-1; TRBD2 agrees at 8 bases. CDR1 and CDR2 (germline): MNHNS, SASEGT. V gave up 5 bases and J gave up 5 bases; unmatched junction bases: 5. The CDR3 runs 14 residues. CDR3 loop: CASSLAGGHNEQFF. The CDR3 nucleotides read TGTGCCAGCAGTCTAGCGGGCGGCCACAATGAGCAGTTCTTC.

The CDR3: CASSFSGGSGEQYF. CDR3 DNA: TGTGCCAGCAGTTTCTCAGGGGGTAGTGGCGAGCAGTACTTC. The chain combines TRBV27 with TRBJ2-7; 7 positions agree with TRBD1. Germline CDR1 reads MNHEY; CDR2 reads SMNVEV (reference sequence). The CDR3 totals 14 residues. V shed 3 bases and J 6 bases; nucleotides not matched to a gene: 8.

The rearrangement links TRBV6-1 to TRBJ1-2; D not certain. CDR3 length equals 15 residues. The V gene lost 5 bases and the J gene lost 4 bases, with 17 bases spanning the gap. Germline V lookup: CDR1 MNHNS, CDR2 SASEGT. CDR3 loop: CASSPGFRASYGYTF. DNA of the CDR3: TGTGCCAGCAGTCCCGGGTTCCGCGCTTCCTATGGCTACACCTTC.

The chain employs TRBV10-2 and TRBJ2-7; no clear D. Germline loops: CDR1 WSHSY, CDR2 SAAADI. This CDR3 has 15 amino acids. Trimming removed 2 bases from V and 0 bases from J, with 11 bases in between. The CDR3 sequence is CASSEGRIHSYEQYF. The CDR3 DNA is TGCGCCAGCAGTGAGGGCCGAATACACTCCTACGAGCAGTACTTC.

The chain links TRBV19 to TRBJ2-1; 9 nucleotides line up with TRBD2. The CDR3 sequence is 16 residues long. Germline lookup yields CDR1 LNHDA and CDR2 SQIVND (reference sequence). V shed 3 bases and J 6 bases; nucleotides not matched to a gene: 9. The CDR3 sequence: CASSIERLAGPNEQFF. The CDR3 DNA is TGTGCCAGTAGTATTGAAAGGCTAGCGGGACCCAATGAGCAGTTCTTC. Full variable domain (outside the CDR3, taken from reference TRBV19 and TRBJ2-1): DGGITQSPKYLFRKEGQNVTLSCEQNLNHDAMYWYRQDPGQGLRLIYYSQIVNDFQKGDIAEGYSVSREKKESFPLTVTSAQKNPTAFYLCASSIERLAGPNEQFFGPGTRLTVL.

The V call is TRBV18, the J call TRBJ1-5, with TRBD1 matching 11 bases. This CDR3 has 15 residues. V lost 5 bases and J lost 6; bases outside the gene matches: 6. Germline values: CDR1 KGHSH, CDR2 LQKENI. The CDR3 spells CASSSGQGVTQPQHF. In DNA form, the CDR3 reads TGTGCCAGCTCATCGGGACAGGGGGTAACTCAGCCCCAGCATTTT.

This chain uses TRBV7-8 with TRBJ1-6, with TRBD1 matching 12 bases. This CDR3 has 16 amino acids. CDR1 and CDR2 (germline): SGHVS, FQNEAQ. The trim removed 4 bases at V and 8 bases at J, leaving 6 bases unmatched. The CDR3 DNA follows: TGTGCCAGCAGCTATGGGACAGGGGGCGGGTATTCACCCCTCCACTTT. Translation: CASSYGTGGGYSPLHF.

The rearrangement joins TRBV28 to TRBJ1-4; TRBD1 aligns across 12 bases. This CDR3 has 17 residues. Per the germline V gene, CDR1 is MDHEN and CDR2 is SYDVKM. V was clipped by 4 bases and J by 4 bases; unmatched bases: 7. The CDR3 region is CASSSFGTGGDNEKLFF. CDR3 coding DNA: TGTGCCAGCAGTTCGTTCGGGACAGGGGGCGATAATGAAAAACTGTTTTTT.

The genes are TRBV2 and TRBJ2-7; no firm D call. Germline V gene sequence: CDR1 SNHLY, CDR2 FYNNEI. V lost 7 bases, J lost 2 bases, and 6 bases lay in between. The CDR3 totals 11 residues. CDR3 DNA: TGTGCCAGCACTTTAGCCTACGAGCAGTACTTC. This sequence encodes CASTLAYEQYF. Combining the CDR3 with reference TRBV2 and TRBJ2-7 gives the whole variable domain EPEVTQTPSHQVTQMGQEVILRCVPISNHLYFYWYRQILGQKVEFLVSFYNNEISEKSEIFDDQFSVERPDGSNFTLKIRSTKLEDSAMYFCASTLAYEQYFGPGTRLTVT.

This rearrangement joins TRBV28 to TRBJ2-7; 9 bases map to TRBD1. Trimming cost V 3 bases and J 0 bases; bases outside gene matches: 6. The V gene's germline CDR1 is MDHEN and CDR2 SYDVKM. This CDR3 has 16 residues. CDR3 sequence reads: CASSFGDRVLSYEQYF. The CDR3 coding sequence is TGTGCCAGCAGTTTCGGGGACAGGGTTCTCTCCTACGAGCAGTACTTC.

This chain uses TRBV6-1 with TRBJ2-7; possibly TRBD2 for D (5 bases). The CDR3 contains 15 residues. Germline CDR1 MNHNS, CDR2 SASEGT. Trimming cost V 3 bases and J 3 bases, with 15 bases left between them. The CDR3 region has the DNA TGTGCCAGCAGTGACCCCAGCGGCAATTACTACGAGCAGTACTTC. Amino acid sequence: CASSDPSGNYYEQYF.

This clone was seen only once. The chain has TRBV28 and TRBJ2-5, with TRBD2 matching over 8 bases. With the DNA end fitting TRBJ2-7 better, the J assignment may be wrong. Looked up from germline, CDR1 is MDHEN and CDR2 is SYDVKM. The CDR3 has 14 amino acids. The CDR3 region is CASSPGGVEDEQYF. CDR3 sequence (DNA): TGTGCCAGCAGTCCCGGGGGGGTCGAGGACGAGCAGTACTTC.

The rearrangement uses TRBV30 and TRBJ2-7; 9 bases map to TRBD1. CDR1 is GTSNPN and CDR2 is SVGIG in the germline V gene (reference sequence). The CDR3 runs 14 residues. The V gene end was trimmed by 3 bases and the J gene end by 2 bases; junction bases not matched to a gene: 5. The CDR3 DNA follows: TGTGCCTGGAGGGACAGGGGCGTTCCCTACGAGCAGTACTTC. It yields the protein CAWRDRGVPYEQYF.

The chain is built from TRBV19 and TRBJ1-2, with a weak D call TRBD1 (6 bases). Germline V lookup: CDR1 LNHDA, CDR2 SQIVND (reference sequence). The CDR3 extends over 13 amino acids. V lost 1 base, J lost 6 bases, and 9 bases lay in between. The CDR3 coding sequence is TGTGCCAGTAGTATAGCAGGGGCTCATGGCTACACCTTC. Amino acids: CASSIAGAHGYTF.

J is TRBJ2-5 and V is TRBV20-1; D is undetermined. The DNA end favors TRBJ2-7, so the J call may be wrong. The CDR3 contains 10 residues. CDR1 and CDR2 (germline): DFQATT, SNEGSKA (reference sequence). Here the CDR3 DNA reads TGCAGTGCTAGCGGCGGCGAGCAGTACTTC. Encoded protein: CSASGGEQYF.

V usage is TRBV18 and J usage is TRBJ2-5; 7 bases line up with TRBD1. V shed 2 bases and J 1 base; nucleotides not matched to a gene: 4. Germline CDR1 KGHSH, CDR2 LQKENI. CDR3 size: 15 residues. In DNA, the CDR3 is TGTGCCAGCTCACCAACCAGGGGGAGCCAAGAGACCCAGTACTTC. It translates to CASSPTRGSQETQYF.

In regard to this clone: Within the sample, other DNA sequences also encode this same CDR3. The CDR3 sequence: CASSPGTGNTEAFF. The CDR3 DNA follows: TGTGCCAGCTCACCCGGGACAGGGAACACTGAAGCTTTCTTT. The chain recombines TRBV18 with TRBJ1-1, with 8 positions matching TRBD1. The CDR3 covers 14 residues. The germline gives CDR1 KGHSH, CDR2 LQKENI. Losses at the gene ends were 3 bases for V and 1 base for J; bases not matched to a gene: 1.

This chain joins TRBV10-3 and TRBJ1-2, with D perhaps TRBD1 (6 bases). The length of the CDR3 is 13 residues. Trimming took 8 bases from V and 3 from J, leaving 13 bases between them. The germline CDR1 and CDR2 sequences are ENHRY and SYGVKD. The CDR3 sequence: CAIGTGLDYGYTF. The CDR3 nucleotides read TGTGCCATCGGCACAGGGCTAGACTATGGCTACACCTTC.

This clone appeared a single time. This chain joins TRBV13 and TRBJ2-2; maybe TRBD1 (7 bases). Between the trimmed V and J ends, which lost 4 bases and 5 bases, there was a span of 20 bases. This CDR3 comprises 17 residues. Germline lookup yields CDR1 PRHDT and CDR2 FYEKMQ (reference sequence). The CDR3 DNA reads as TGTGCCAGCAGCTCACTGGACAGGAGGGCCTTGACCGGGGAGCTGTTTTTT. Encoded protein: CASSSLDRRALTGELFF.